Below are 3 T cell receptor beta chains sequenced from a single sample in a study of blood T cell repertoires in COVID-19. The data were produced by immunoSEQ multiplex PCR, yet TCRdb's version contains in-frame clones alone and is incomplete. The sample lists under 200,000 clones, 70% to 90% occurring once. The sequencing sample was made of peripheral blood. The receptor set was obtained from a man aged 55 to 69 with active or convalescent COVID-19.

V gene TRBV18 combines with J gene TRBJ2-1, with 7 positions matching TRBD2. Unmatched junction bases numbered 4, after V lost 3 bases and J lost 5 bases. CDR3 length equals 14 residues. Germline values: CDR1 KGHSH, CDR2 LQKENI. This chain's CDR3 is CASSPPGTNNEQFF. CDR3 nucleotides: TGTGCCAGCTCACCCCCCGGGACTAACAATGAGCAGTTCTTC.

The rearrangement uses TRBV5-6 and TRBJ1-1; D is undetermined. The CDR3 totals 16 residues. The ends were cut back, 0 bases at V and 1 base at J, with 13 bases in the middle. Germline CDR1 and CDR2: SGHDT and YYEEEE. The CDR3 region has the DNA TGTGCCAGCAGCTTGGAAAGCACCCGAAAGAACACTGAAGCTTTCTTT. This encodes CASSLESTRKNTEAFF.

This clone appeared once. CDR3 amino acids: CASSERDREVAFF. DNA of the CDR3: TGTGCCAGCAGTGAGAGGGACAGGGAGGTGGCTTTCTTT. The chain links TRBV2 to TRBJ1-1; 9 bases agree with TRBD1. Looked up from germline, CDR1 is SNHLY and CDR2 is FYNNEI. This CDR3 region has 13 residues. With V trimmed by 3 bases and J by 11 bases, 7 bases remained unmatched.